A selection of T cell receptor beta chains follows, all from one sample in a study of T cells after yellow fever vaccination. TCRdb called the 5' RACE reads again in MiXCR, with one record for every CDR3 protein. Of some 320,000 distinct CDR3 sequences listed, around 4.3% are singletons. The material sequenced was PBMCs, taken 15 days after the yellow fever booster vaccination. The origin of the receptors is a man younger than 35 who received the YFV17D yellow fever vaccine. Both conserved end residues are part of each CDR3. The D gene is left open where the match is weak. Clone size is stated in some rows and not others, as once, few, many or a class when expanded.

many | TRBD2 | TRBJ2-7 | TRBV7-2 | CASSLGGLALRSYEQYF | TGTGCCAGCAGCTTAGGGGGACTAGCGCTTCGCTCCTACGAGCAGTACTTC
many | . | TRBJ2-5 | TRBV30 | CAWSAYWDQETQYF | TGTGCCTGGAGTGCGTACTGGGACCAAGAGACCCAGTACTTC
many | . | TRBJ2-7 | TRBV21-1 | CASGVWGLSYEQYF | TGTGCCAGCGGGGTGTGGGGTTTATCCTACGAGCAGTACTTC
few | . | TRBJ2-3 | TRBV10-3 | CAIMDYPGTQYF | TGTGCCATCATGGACTACCCAGGGACGCAGTATTTT
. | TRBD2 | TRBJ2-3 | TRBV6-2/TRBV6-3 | CASRKTPSGGADTQYF | TGTGCCAGCAGGAAGACCCCTAGCGGGGGCGCAGATACGCAGTATTTT
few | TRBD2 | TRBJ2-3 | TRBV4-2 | CASSLGRGGAGTDTQYF | TGTGCCAGCAGCCTGGGCCGCGGGGGGGCGGGCACAGATACGCAGTATTTT
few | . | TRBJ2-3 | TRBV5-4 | CASGFTATDTQYF | TGTGCCAGCGGATTCACAGCCACAGATACGCAGTATTTT
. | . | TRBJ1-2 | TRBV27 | CASSLTVDGIGYTF | TGTGCCAGCAGCCTCACCGTGGACGGCATTGGCTACACCTTC
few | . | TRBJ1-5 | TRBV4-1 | CASSRRWVSNQPQHF | TGCGCCAGCAGCCGGCGGTGGGTGAGCAATCAGCCCCAGCATTTT
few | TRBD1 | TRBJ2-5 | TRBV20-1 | CSAPRRGQGVETQYF | TGCAGTGCCCCCAGGAGGGGACAGGGGGTAGAGACCCAGTACTTC
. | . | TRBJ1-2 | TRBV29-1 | CSVALAGGENYGYTF | TGCAGCGTTGCACTCGCCGGGGGGGAAAACTATGGCTACACCTTC
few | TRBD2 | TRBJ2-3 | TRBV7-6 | CASSFFISGGGTTDTQYF | TGTGCCAGCAGCTTTTTCATAAGTGGGGGGGGAACCACAGATACGCAGTATTTT
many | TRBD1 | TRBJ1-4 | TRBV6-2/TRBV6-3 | CASNGQASTNEKLFF | TGTGCCAGCAATGGACAGGCCTCAACTAATGAAAAACTGTTTTTT
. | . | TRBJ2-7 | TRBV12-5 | CASGFHTFVYEQYF | TGTGCTAGTGGTTTCCACACCTTCGTCTACGAGCAGTACTTC
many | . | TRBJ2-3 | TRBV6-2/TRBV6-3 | CASLQGSDTQYF | TGTGCCAGCCTACAGGGATCAGATACGCAGTATTTT
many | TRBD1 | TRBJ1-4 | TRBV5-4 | CASSLQGAVEKLFF | TGTGCCAGCAGCTTACAGGGGGCGGTTGAAAAACTGTTTTTT
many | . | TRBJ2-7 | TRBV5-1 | CASSLRGKQFIYEQYF | TGCGCCAGCAGCTTGCGCGGGAAACAGTTTATCTACGAGCAGTACTTC
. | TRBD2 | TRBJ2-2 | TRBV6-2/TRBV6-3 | CASSPGGYTGELFF | TGTGCCAGCAGTCCCGGGGGGTACACCGGGGAGCTGTTTTTT
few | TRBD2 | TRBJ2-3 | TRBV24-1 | CATSDGGASDTQYF | TGTGCCACCAGTGACGGGGGGGCATCAGATACGCAGTATTTT
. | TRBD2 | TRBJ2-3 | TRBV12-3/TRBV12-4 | CASSTAGGRSDTQYF | TGTGCCAGCTCGACAGCGGGGGGGCGTTCAGATACGCAGTATTTT
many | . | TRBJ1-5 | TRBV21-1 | CASSKVFTNQPQHF | TGTGCCAGCAGCAAAGTTTTCACGAATCAGCCCCAGCATTTT
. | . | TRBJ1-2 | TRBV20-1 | CSAPPGASRNGYTF | TGCAGTGCTCCTCCGGGGGCCTCGCGGAACGGCTACACCTTC
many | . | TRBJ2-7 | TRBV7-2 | CASSFGVRYEQYF | TGTGCCAGCAGCTTCGGGGTACGATACGAGCAGTACTTC
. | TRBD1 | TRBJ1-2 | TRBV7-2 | CASSSTRTGRAGGYTF | TGTGCCAGCAGCTCAACGCGGACAGGGCGCGCGGGGGGCTACACCTTC
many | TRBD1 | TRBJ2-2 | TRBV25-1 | CASSERGTGWGTGELFF | TGTGCCAGCAGTGAAAGGGGGACAGGGTGGGGCACCGGGGAGCTGTTTTTT
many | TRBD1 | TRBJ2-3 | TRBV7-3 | CASSVTGQATDTQYF | TGTGCCAGCAGCGTCACCGGACAGGCGACAGATACGCAGTATTTT
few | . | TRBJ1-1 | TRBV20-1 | CSARGQGRGVNTEAFF | TGCAGTGCTAGGGGTCAGGGCCGGGGGGTGAACACTGAAGCTTTCTTT
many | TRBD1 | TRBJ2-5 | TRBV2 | CASRTGTGGETQYF | TGTGCCAGCAGGACCGGGACAGGAGGAGAGACCCAGTACTTC
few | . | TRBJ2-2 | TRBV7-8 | CASSSWDIPGELFF | TGTGCCAGCAGCTCCTGGGACATTCCCGGGGAGCTGTTTTTT